This TCR beta chain was captured in a study of liver allograft versus peripheral blood T cells. Study as a whole: Intrahepatic T cell receptor repertoires from transplanted livers were compared against repertoires in recipients' peripheral blood.

Trimming took off 5 bases at V and 0 bases at J, with 14 bases between the two ends. The CDR3 loop spans 17 amino acids. Germline CDR1 and CDR2: MNHNS and SASEGT. This clonotype showed up just a few times. Each CDR3 protein is one row after TCRdb ran MiXCR on the reads. The table has around 10,000 distinct CDR3 sequences, approximately 19% seen once. This sequence joins TRBV6-1 and TRBJ1-6; weak D call: TRBD1 (5 bases). The receptor was isolated from a human patient who had a liver transplant. Part of the T cell pool may stem from the graft donor. The CDR3 region is CASSLRDSSSYNSPLHF. CDR3 DNA: TGTGCCAGCAGTCTCCGGGACTCGAGCTCCTATAATTCACCCCTCCACTTT.